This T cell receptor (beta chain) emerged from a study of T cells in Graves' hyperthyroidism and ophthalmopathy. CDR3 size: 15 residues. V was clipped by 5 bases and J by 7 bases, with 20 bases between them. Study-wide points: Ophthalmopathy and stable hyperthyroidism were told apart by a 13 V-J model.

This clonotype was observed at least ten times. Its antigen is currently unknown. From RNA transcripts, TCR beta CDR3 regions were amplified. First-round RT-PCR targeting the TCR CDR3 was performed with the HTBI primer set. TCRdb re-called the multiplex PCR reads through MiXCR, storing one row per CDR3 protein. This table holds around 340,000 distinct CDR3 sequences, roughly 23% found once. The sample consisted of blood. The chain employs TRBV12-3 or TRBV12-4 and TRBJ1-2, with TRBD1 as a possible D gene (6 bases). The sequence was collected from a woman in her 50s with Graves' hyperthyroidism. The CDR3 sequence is CASSTEGGRLGGYTF. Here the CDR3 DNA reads TGTGCCAGCAGTACCGAGGGGGGGCGGTTGGGTGGCTACACCTTC.